A selection of T cell receptor beta chains follows, all from one sample in a study of blood T cell repertoires in COVID-19. Assay: immunoSEQ multiplex PCR; the TCRdb copy retains only in-frame clones and omits some. The table shows 150,000 to 250,000 clones, with roughly nine tenths occurring only once. Sequencing was performed on PBMCs or T cells enriched from blood (not recorded which). These TCRs come from a woman younger than 45 who had recovered from COVID-19. Both conserved end residues are part of each CDR3. A D gene is named only where the DNA matches it firmly. The size of a clone is reported for some rows only, either as once, few or many, or as a class for expanded clones.

>TRBJ1-1|TRBV18|TRBD1|NA
TGTGCCAGCTCACCATCCGGGACAGGGTACACTGAAGCTTTCTTT
CASSPSGTGYTEAFF
>TRBJ2-3|TRBV11-3|TRBD2|NA
TGTGCCAGCAGCAGGGACTACACAGATACGCAGTATTTT
CASSRDYTDTQYF
>TRBJ1-5|TRBV15|NA|NA
TGTGCCACCAGCAGAGTCGGCAGGAATCAGCCCCAGCATTTT
CATSRVGRNQPQHF
>TRBJ1-4|TRBV4-3|NA|NA
TGCGCCAGCAGCCAAGATCGAGGCCGAGAGTGTTGTTTT
CASSQDRGRECCF
>TRBJ1-5|TRBV30|TRBD1|NA
TGTGCCTGGAGTGGACAGGGAGGTAGGCAGCCCCAGCATTTT
CAWSGQGGRQPQHF
>TRBJ2-7|TRBV7-2|NA|NA
TGTGCCAGCAGCATGGGACATTCCTACGAGCAGTACTTC
CASSMGHSYEQYF
>TRBJ1-1|TRBV5-1|TRBD1|few
TGCGCCAGCAGCGAGGACAGGGTGACGACTGAAGCTTTCTTT
CASSEDRVTTEAFF
>TRBJ1-1|TRBV29-1|NA|NA
TGCAGCGTTTCGACACAGCCTGAAGCTTTCTTT
CSVSTQPEAFF
>TRBJ1-2|TRBV11-3|NA|NA
TGTGCCAGCAGCTTACTTCGGACAGCGATGGATGGCTACACCTTC
CASSLLRTAMDGYTF
>TRBJ1-4|TRBV3-1/TRBV3-2|NA|NA
TGTGCCAGCAGCCAGAGCAGGGGTGGGGAAAAACTGTTTTTT
CASSQSRGGEKLFF
>TRBJ1-5|TRBV6-2/TRBV6-3|NA|once
TGTGCCAGCAGTTACTCGAGCCCGGGAAATCAGCCCCAGCATTTT
CASSYSSPGNQPQHF
>TRBJ2-7|TRBV5-6|TRBD2|NA
TGTGCCAGCAGCCAGGAAGGAAGCGGGGGAATTTACGAGCAGTACTTC
CASSQEGSGGIYEQYF
>TRBJ1-1|TRBV6-5|NA|NA
TGTGCCAGCAGTTACCATCAGCTGGGACAAAGGACTGAAGCTTTCTTT
CASSYHQLGQRTEAFF
>TRBJ2-7|TRBV4-2|NA|NA
TGTGCCAGCAGCCAAGTTCAAGGGGGGGCGCGCCCCAGCTTC
CASSQVQGGARPSF
>TRBJ1-3|TRBV10-2|TRBD1|NA
TGCGCCAGCAGGACGACAGGGAGCTCTGGAAACACCATATATTTT
CASRTTGSSGNTIYF
>TRBJ2-3|TRBV7-9|TRBD1|NA
TGTGCCAGCAGCTCAACAGGGGCAGATACGCAGTATTTT
CASSSTGADTQYF
>TRBJ2-7|TRBV7-2|TRBD1|NA
TGTGCCAGCAGCTCGGGACAGGGGGCGTGGGAGCAGTACTTC
CASSSGQGAWEQYF
>TRBJ2-1|TRBV2|TRBD1|once
TGTGCCAGCAGTGAAGAGGAGGGGACAGGGGAGACCTACAATGAGCAGTTCTTC
CASSEEEGTGETYNEQFF
>TRBJ2-2|TRBV9|TRBD2|NA
TGTGCCAGCAGCGAGGGGACTAGCGGGGGGGCCGAGAATATAAACACCGGGGAGCTGTTTTTT
CASSEGTSGGAENINTGELFF
>TRBJ1-4|TRBV2|NA|NA
TGTGCCAGCAGTAAGACAGGTTTTGGGACTAATGAAAAACTGTTTTTT
CASSKTGFGTNEKLFF
>TRBJ1-1|TRBV2|NA|NA
TGTGCCAGCCAGGCGGGGCTAGTCACTGAAGCTTTCTTT
CASQAGLVTEAFF
>TRBJ2-3|TRBV10-3|TRBD2|NA
TGTGCCATCAGGAAAGCGGGAGAGGACACAGATACGCAGTATTTT
CAIRKAGEDTDTQYF
>TRBJ2-1|TRBV7-9|NA|NA
TGTGCCAGCAGCTTAGGACTAGGCTATAAGTTCTTC
CASSLGLGYKFF
>TRBJ1-1|TRBV7-2|NA|NA
TGTGCCAGCAGCTTAGTAGGCAGGGTGAACACTGAAGCTTTCTTT
CASSLVGRVNTEAFF
>TRBJ2-2|TRBV7-9|TRBD2|NA
TGTGCCAGCAGCCCGATAGCGGGAGGAACCGGGGAGCTGTTTTTT
CASSPIAGGTGELFF
>TRBJ2-3|TRBV7-2|TRBD2|NA
TGTGCCAGCAGCTTCCTAGCGGGAGGGGGCACAGATACGCAGTATTTT
CASSFLAGGGTDTQYF
>TRBJ2-5|TRBV7-8|NA|NA
TGTGCCAGCAGCATTTTGGGGCCCCAAGAGACCCAGTACTTC
CASSILGPQETQYF
>TRBJ1-4|TRBV30|NA|NA
TGTGCCTGGAGTGGGGGACTGATTGAAAAACTGTTTTTT
CAWSGGLIEKLFF
>TRBJ2-5|TRBV19|NA|NA
TGTGCCAGTACCCAAGGCGGCGGGTACCAAGAGACCCAGTACTTC
CASTQGGGYQETQYF
>TRBJ1-5|TRBV7-6|TRBD1|NA
TGTGCCAGCAGTTCCGACAGGGCGGGCAATCAGCCCCAGCATTTT
CASSSDRAGNQPQHF
>TRBJ1-5|TRBV5-5|NA|NA
TGTGCCAGCAGCATCGGACAGAAGAATCAGCCCCAGCATTTT
CASSIGQKNQPQHF
>TRBJ2-3|TRBV7-9|TRBD2|once
TGTGCCAGCAGCTTTGGGACTAGCGGGAGAGATACGCAGTATTTT
CASSFGTSGRDTQYF
>TRBJ1-2|TRBV12-3/TRBV12-4|NA|NA
TGTGCCAGTCGGGGAGGGGCCAGCGGCTACACCTTC
CASRGGASGYTF
>TRBJ2-5|TRBV11-3|TRBD2|NA
TGTGCCAGCAGCTCCGAAGGTGGACTAGCGGGGGCGTACTTC
CASSSEGGLAGAYF
>TRBJ1-5|TRBV2|TRBD1|few
TGTGCCAGCAGTGAAAATTTGGGACAGGGTGGGAGTCAGCCCCAGCATTTT
CASSENLGQGGSQPQHF
>TRBJ1-1|TRBV15|NA|NA
TGTGCCACCAGCAGAGATCGAGCCAGGGCGAACACTGAAGCTTTCTTT
CATSRDRARANTEAFF
>TRBJ2-1|TRBV5-1|NA|NA
TGCGCCAGCAGCTCCATCGACTTCAATGAGCAGTTCTTC
CASSSIDFNEQFF
>TRBJ1-6|TRBV7-3|NA|NA
TGTGCCAGCAGCTTCTTTGGCAGATTATCTTCACCCCTCCACTTT
CASSFFGRLSSPLHF
>TRBJ1-2|TRBV5-6|TRBD1|NA
TGTGCCAGCACCCGGGACAGGGGTGGCTACACCTTC
CASTRDRGGYTF
>TRBJ1-2|TRBV24-1|NA|NA
TGTGCCACCAGTGGTGCAGGGGTTAACTATGGCTACACCTTC
CATSGAGVNYGYTF
>TRBJ1-2|TRBV11-2|NA|NA
TGTGCCAGCAGCTACGGGGGATCTGGCTACACCTTC
CASSYGGSGYTF
>TRBJ2-7|TRBV7-2|NA|NA
TGTGCCAGCAGCTTAGGCGGGCCGAGCTCCTACGAGCAGTACTTC
CASSLGGPSSYEQYF
>TRBJ1-1|TRBV5-8|NA|once
TGTGCCAGCAGCTTGTTGAGGTCTACTGAAGCTTTCTTT
CASSLLRSTEAFF
>TRBJ1-2|TRBV30|TRBD1|NA
TGTGCCTGGAGTGTAACGGCAGGGGGGCGGCGAGCGGAGAGCTACACCTTC
CAWSVTAGGRRAESYTF
>TRBJ1-5|TRBV7-3|TRBD1|NA
TGTGCCAGCAGCTCGACAGGGGATCAGCCCCAGCATTTT
CASSSTGDQPQHF
>TRBJ1-5|TRBV6-2/TRBV6-3|NA|NA
TGTGCCAGCAGTTACGACAGTTATAGCAATCAGCCCCAGCATTTT
CASSYDSYSNQPQHF
>TRBJ1-1|TRBV7-9|NA|few
TGTGCCAGCAGCAGACTACCGAACACTGAAGCTTTCTTT
CASSRLPNTEAFF
>TRBJ2-1|TRBV11-3|TRBD1|once
TGTGCCAGCAGCTCCGCGGACAGGCCAAATGAGCAGTTCTTC
CASSSADRPNEQFF
>TRBJ2-2|TRBV6-5|NA|NA
TGTGCCAGCAGGTTTGATAACAGGAACACCGGGGAGCTGTTTTTT
CASRFDNRNTGELFF
>TRBJ1-1|TRBV5-1|TRBD1|NA
TGCGCCAGCAGCTTGGGTCCACAGTTGACAGGGGGCAACACTGAAGCTTTCTTT
CASSLGPQLTGGNTEAFF
>TRBJ2-7|TRBV4-2|TRBD2|NA
TGTGCCAGCAGCCAAGATGTGCTAGCGGGATCCTACGAGCAGTACTTC
CASSQDVLAGSYEQYF
>TRBJ2-7|TRBV29-1|NA|few
TGCAGCGTTGCCGGCCCTAGCGAGCAGTACTTC
CSVAGPSEQYF
>TRBJ1-4|TRBV30|TRBD1|NA
TGTGCCTGGAATACGGGACAGGGAGGCGAAAAACTGTTTTTT
CAWNTGQGGEKLFF
>TRBJ1-4|TRBV7-9|TRBD1|NA
TGTGCCAGCAGCTTAGCTGCGGGGGGACAGGGGAATGAAAAACTGTTTTTT
CASSLAAGGQGNEKLFF
>TRBJ1-2|TRBV7-3|NA|once
TGTGCCAGCAGCGCACTAGCGGGGGTCCCTATGCGCTACACCTTC
CASSALAGVPMRYTF
>TRBJ1-2|TRBV7-2|NA|NA
TGTGCCAGCAGCCGTAGACAGGCGGAAAAGGGCTACACCTTC
CASSRRQAEKGYTF
>TRBJ1-3|TRBV7-8|NA|once
TGTGCCAGCAGCCACAGCTCTGGAAACACCATATATTTT
CASSHSSGNTIYF
>TRBJ2-7|TRBV2|TRBD1|NA
TGTGCCAGCAGTGTCGGTCCGGGACAGGGCTCCTACGAGCAGTACTTC
CASSVGPGQGSYEQYF
>TRBJ1-4|TRBV27|NA|NA
TGTGCCAGCAGTTTGATCAACCTACCGGGGGAAAAACTGTTTTTT
CASSLINLPGEKLFF